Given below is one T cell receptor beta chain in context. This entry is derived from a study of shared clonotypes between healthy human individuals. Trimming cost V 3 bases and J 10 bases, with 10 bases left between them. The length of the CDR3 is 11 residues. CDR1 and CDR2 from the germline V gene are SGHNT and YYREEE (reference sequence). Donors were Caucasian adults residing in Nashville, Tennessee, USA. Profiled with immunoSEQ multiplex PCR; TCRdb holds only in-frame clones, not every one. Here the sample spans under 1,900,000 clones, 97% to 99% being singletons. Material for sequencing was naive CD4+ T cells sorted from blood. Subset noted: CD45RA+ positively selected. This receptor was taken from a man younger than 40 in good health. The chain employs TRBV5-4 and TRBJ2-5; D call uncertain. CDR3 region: CASSSEADQYF. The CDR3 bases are TGTGCCAGCAGCTCCGAAGCTGACCAGTACTTC.